A single sample is the source of the 25 T cell receptor beta chains below, sequenced in a study of T cells expressing NK-cell markers. Each CDR3 protein gets one entry in TCRdb, which reprocessed the 5' RACE reads and gives no DNA. The sample includes some 410,000 distinct CDR3 sequences. Sequenced material: blood T cells: a sorted CD56 or NKG2C T cell subset, CD4+ or CD8+ T cells, or bulk PBMC T cells (not recorded which). These receptor sequences come from a woman between 18 and 75 years old in good health.

The chain uses TRBV12-3 or TRBV12-4 and TRBJ2-1; TCRdb outputs TRBD2, but without DNA this stays unchecked. The length of the CDR3 is 15 residues. CDR3 sequence reads: CASTGLAGRPNEQFF.

The chain employs TRBV7-2 and TRBJ2-5. The CDR3 covers 13 residues. The germline V gene has CDR1 SGHTA and CDR2 FQGNSA. This chain's CDR3 is CASSFLGSETQYF. Complete variable domain (other parts from reference TRBV7-2 and TRBJ2-5): GAGVSQSPSNKVTEKGKDVELRCDPISGHTALYWYRQSLGQGLEFLIYFQGNSAPDKSGLPSDRFSAERTGGSVSTLTIQRTQQEDSAVYLCASSFLGSETQYFGPGTRLLVL.

V is TRBV11-1 and J is TRBJ2-1; the TCRdb call, TRBD2, lacks DNA for checking. The CDR3 is 18 amino acids. Germline V lookup: CDR1 SGHAT, CDR2 FQDESV (reference sequence). The CDR3 loop reads CASSRKMKTGTVNNEQFF. The full variable domain, its missing parts supplied by reference TRBV11-1 and TRBJ2-1, is EAEVAQSPRYKITEKSQAVAFWCDPISGHATLYWYRQILGQGPELLVQFQDESVVDDSQLPKDRFSAERLKGVDSTLKIQPAELGDSAMYLCASSRKMKTGTVNNEQFFGPGTRLTVL.

This rearrangement joins TRBV5-4 to TRBJ1-1; lacking DNA, the TRBD1 call made by TCRdb goes unchecked. The CDR3 spans 14 residues. Germline CDR1 SGHNT, CDR2 YYREEE (reference sequence). The CDR3 here is CASRQHRGHTEAFF.

This chain links TRBV7-9 with TRBJ2-1; the TCRdb call, TRBD1, lacks DNA for checking. This CDR3 has 13 residues. Germline CDR1 SEHNR, CDR2 FQNEAQ (reference sequence). CDR3 protein: CASRPGAYNEQFF.

The gene calls are TRBV6-5 and TRBJ2-1; TCRdb picks TRBD1, but there is no DNA to check that call. The CDR3 is made up of 17 amino acids. Germline assignment: CDR1 MNHEY and CDR2 SVGAGI. CDR3 sequence: CASSYPSWGQGVNEQFF.

The chain couples TRBV20-1 to TRBJ2-3; TCRdb's D call, TRBD1, is unchecked because there is no DNA. From germline, CDR1 is DFQATT and CDR2 SNEGSKA (reference sequence). The CDR3 has 14 amino acids. CDR3 sequence: CSARGRGSTDTQYF.

The rearrangement links TRBV5-5 to TRBJ2-1; no DNA is available, so the TRBD1 call from TCRdb remains unchecked. Germline CDR1 and CDR2: SGHKS and YYEKEE (reference sequence). The CDR3 runs 13 residues. The CDR3 reads CASSFPLQTWQFF.

The genes are TRBV4-2 and TRBJ2-7; TCRdb picks TRBD2, but there is no DNA to check that call. Germline assignment: CDR1 LGHNA and CDR2 YNFKEQ. This CDR3 has 15 residues. CDR3 region: CASNRGEGDSYEQYF.

V usage is TRBV7-3 and J usage is TRBJ2-6; lacking DNA, the TRBD1 call made by TCRdb goes unchecked. The length of the CDR3 is 18 residues. Germline V CDR1 and CDR2: SGHTA, FQGTGA. CDR3 in amino acids: CASSSEQGLLSGANVLTF.

V and J are TRBV12-3 or TRBV12-4 and TRBJ2-1; TCRdb designates TRBD1, a call that cannot be tested without DNA. This CDR3 contains 14 residues. CDR3 protein: CASSFGASYIEQFF.

The chain combines TRBV6-5 with TRBJ2-7; TCRdb names TRBD1, which stays unverified in the absence of DNA. Germline loops: CDR1 MNHEY, CDR2 SVGAGI. The CDR3 runs 15 residues. The CDR3 loop reads CASSSRQGALYEQYF.

J is TRBJ2-1 and V is TRBV6-1; as DNA is missing, the TRBD2 call by TCRdb cannot be tested. CDR3 length equals 16 residues. Looked up from germline, CDR1 is MNHNS and CDR2 is SASEGT. CDR3 in amino acids: CASSDYLRTSGTEQFF.

The chain joins TRBV7-2 to TRBJ1-6; without DNA, the TCRdb call of TRBD1 cannot be checked. The CDR3 runs 14 residues. CDR1 is SGHTA and CDR2 is FQGNSA in the germline V gene. The CDR3 sequence is CAGGRGPYNSPLHF.

The J gene is TRBJ2-4, the V gene TRBV5-4. Germline V gene data show CDR1 as SGHNT and CDR2 as YYREEE (reference sequence). The CDR3 totals 14 residues. This CDR3 is CASNAMADKNIQYF.

The rearrangement uses TRBV7-9 and TRBJ2-5; the TRBD1 assignment by TCRdb is unverifiable without DNA. This CDR3 region has 16 residues. Germline assignment: CDR1 SEHNR and CDR2 FQNEAQ (reference sequence). The CDR3 here is CASSRPGQASQETQYF.

The chain carries TRBV5-1 and TRBJ2-2; TCRdb's D call, TRBD2, is unchecked because there is no DNA. CDR3 size: 14 residues. Germline CDR1 and CDR2: SGHRS and YFSETQ. CDR3 in amino acids: CASSPWTTTGELFF.

This chain connects TRBV12-3 or TRBV12-4 to TRBJ1-5; TCRdb's D call of TRBD1 is untestable without DNA. The length of the CDR3 is 20 residues. The CDR3 protein is CASSPAGTGTLLYSNQPQHF.

The chain couples TRBV29-1 to TRBJ2-2; the D call of TRBD1 rests on TCRdb alone, since no DNA is present to check it. The CDR3 is 13 residues long. CDR1 is SQVTM, CDR2 ANQGSEA, per germline. The CDR3 is CSVERTGVGELFF.

The chain uses TRBV12-3 or TRBV12-4 and TRBJ2-2. This CDR3 is built from 14 residues. CDR3 sequence reads: CASITRTTTGELFF.

The chain joins TRBV29-1 to TRBJ2-3; TCRdb's D call of TRBD1 is untestable without DNA. CDR3 length: 13 amino acids. Germline-derived CDR1 and CDR2 are SQVTM and ANQGSEA. The CDR3 here is CSVHTTGTDTQYF.

The chain is built from TRBV11-3 and TRBJ2-3; the TRBD1 assignment by TCRdb is unverifiable without DNA. CDR1 is SGHNT, CDR2 YENEEA, per germline. This CDR3 comprises 15 residues. The CDR3 here is CASSLGQVSTDTQYF.

The chain employs TRBV18 and TRBJ2-5; the TRBD1 assignment by TCRdb is unverifiable without DNA. Germline V gives CDR1 KGHSH, CDR2 LQKENI. This CDR3 comprises 16 residues. CDR3 loop: CASSPRRTDEQETQYF.

The chain is built from TRBV19 and TRBJ2-2; TCRdb outputs TRBD1, but without DNA this stays unchecked. The germline V gene encodes CDR1 LNHDA and CDR2 SQIVND (reference sequence). The CDR3 totals 16 residues. The CDR3 protein is CASSSRGPMGTGELFF.

V gene TRBV6-5 combines with J gene TRBJ2-7; absent DNA, TCRdb's TRBD1 call cannot be checked. CDR3 size: 16 residues. The germline V gene has CDR1 MNHEY and CDR2 SVGAGI. The CDR3 is CASSPRSGTGGHEQYF.